The source of this T cell receptor beta chain is a study of blood T cell repertoires in COVID-19. Participants came from fewer than 25 US areas, aged roughly 18 to 95 years. Individuals in the exposed group had encountered a COVID-19 case within 2 weeks preceding study entry. In the study's own analysis: Cell counts per sample came from amplifying reference gene primers. TCRdb's copy holds only in-frame clones and misses some; the assay was immunoSEQ multiplex PCR. V and J calls and clone size are those listed in that table; D and trimming were worked out from the DNA. The sample contains 320,000 or so clones, around 85% of which appear only once. CDR1 and CDR2 (germline): MDHEN, SYDVKM. V lost 7 bases and J 4 bases, leaving 16 bases between the germline ends. The CDR3 extends over 14 amino acids.

Sequencing was done on a sample of PBMCs or T cells enriched from blood (not recorded which). V gene TRBV28 combines with J gene TRBJ1-2; unclear D gene. This sequence was found in a woman younger than 45 who had been exposed to COVID-19. The CDR3 spells CASTQPQVPYGYTF. In nucleotides, the CDR3 is TGTGCCAGCACCCAACCGCAGGTGCCCTATGGCTACACCTTC.